The subject of this entry is one T cell receptor beta chain. The antigen remains undetermined. The PCR contained 60 Vbeta and 13 Jbeta primers. The method was immunoSEQ multiplex PCR; TCRdb's version includes in-frame clones alone and lacks a portion of them. The profile shows 150,000 to 200,000 clones, around 80% of them singletons. The data stem from a study of cytomegalovirus exposure and HLA in healthy donors. Study-wide context: Genetic ancestry analysis placed 81% of the 398 donors that were genotyped in the Caucasian-associated cluster.

The germline V gene encodes CDR1 SGHTA and CDR2 FQGNSA. V lost 3 bases to trimming and J lost 4 bases; unmatched junction nucleotides: 6. CDR3 length: 14 residues. Study observations and caveats: Later analysis identified a missense DCLRE1C variant that was linked to TCR beta V- and J-gene trimming. Later analysis found that TCR beta chains associated with HLA were more clonally expanded than other, equally common chains.

Sequencing was done on a sample of PBMCs. The sequence derives from a male donor in good health and CMV-seronegative. The chain recombines TRBV7-2 with TRBJ2-7; 7 bases fit TRBD2. CDR3 residues: CASSFGGGWYEQYF. The CDR3 nucleotides read TGTGCCAGCAGCTTCGGCGGGGGATGGTACGAGCAGTACTTC.